Listed here is a single T cell receptor beta chain. There are a few counts of this clonotype. Its recognized antigen is unknown. One base away there is no much larger clone; base qualities are not given. This specimen belongs to a study of Graves' ophthalmopathy and Graves' hyperthyroidism listed by TCRdb under 2018. For the study in its entirety: Peripheral blood was collected at initial diagnosis, before any treatment. In total, 135 blood samples were TCR-sequenced: fewer than 50 ophthalmopathy, under 85 hyperthyroidism and some 17 hyperthyroidism-to-ophthalmopathy patients. T-cell repertoires of thyroid tissue and blood were compared in five or six hyperthyroidism patients. The independent validation cohort included 18 to 20 hyperthyroidism patients plus 17 patients who later progressed from hyperthyroidism to ophthalmopathy. The roughly 91 discovery patients were randomly divided into training and test sets at a 7:3 ratio. The study used signatures of the TCR beta repertoire to tell Graves' ophthalmopathy apart from Graves' hyperthyroidism and to predict which patients would progress to ophthalmopathy. Once sampling was done, hyperthyroidism patients were given methimazole at a starting dose of 30 mg daily, while ophthalmopathy patients were given high-dose intravenous methylprednisolone. To explore V-J signatures distinguishing ophthalmopathy from hyperthyroidism, a discovery set of about a hundred patients (about 41 ophthalmopathy, roughly 55 stable hyperthyroidism) was enrolled. Overall study outcomes, separate from this receptor: In cross-validation, the 13-signature model distinguished ophthalmopathy from stable hyperthyroidism with around 90% sensitivity and approximately 81% specificity, while in the test set the corresponding values were roughly 80% and 75%. In validation, the model predicted ophthalmopathy progression with over 60% sensitivity and roughly 78% specificity; around twelve predicted patients were CT-confirmed with GO in a median of around 6 months. No statistical method was used to predetermine the sample size, and group allocation was not hidden from the investigators. Most of the expanded thyroid clonotypes with a frequency above 0.001 were also detected in blood, and it was suggested that the thyroid immune response may be reflected by blood repertoires.

Ophthalmopathy patients were characterized by moderately to severely active disease, a Clinical Activity Score of at least 3, a NOSPECS grade of at least 4, and a disease duration under 3 months. Patients with other autoimmune diseases, uncontrolled infections, pregnancy or lactation were excluded. Clinical symptoms, serum thyroxine, TRAb, thyroid ultrasound and orbital computed tomography formed the basis of the diagnosis. PBMCs were isolated from about 9.2 ml of fresh peripheral blood by Ficoll-Paque density gradient centrifugation. Total RNA was extracted with Trizol reagent and quality-checked on an Agilent 2100 Bioanalyzer. V is clipped by 3 bases and J by 3 bases, and the sequence between their germline boundaries is 23 bases long. Per the germline V gene, MDHEN is the CDR1 and SYDVKM is the CDR2. The CDR3 contains 18 residues, cysteine and phenylalanine counted. Solely the CDR3 DNA is kept, with 54 bases framed from the first base.

TCR beta CDR3 regions were amplified from RNA transcripts for repertoire sequencing. HTBI primers and the Qiagen OneStep RT-PCR kit were used in a first-round RT-PCR, which was followed by a second-round multiplex PCR, size selection and purification. Libraries were sequenced paired-end with 100 bp reads on an Illumina HiSeq2000. Concerning the study's data processing: SOAPnuke was used to process the reads, removing any read that contained adapters or uncalled bases, had a mean Phred below 15, or lacked an exact match to the constant primer or identifier. COPE v1.2.5 was used to merge high-quality paired reads. Each unique nucleotide sequence was defined as a clonotype, and clonotypes were aligned to IMGT TRB V, D and J references with MiTCR v1.1. The analysis was limited to V-J combinations with a frequency above 0.0001, which together covered 99% to 99.2% of repertoires. A TCR clonal expansion and chaos score per V-J combination was defined as the ratio of F50 clonal expansion to chaos observed in the TCRdist matrix. Welch's t-statistics and random forest were used to reduce the features to about 14 V-J combinations, which were then used as input to a naive Bayes classifier. Thyroid-blood repertoire similarity was quantified with the Morisita-Horn index. TCRdb reanalyzed the raw reads on its own, using fastp at Q25 for trimming and MiXCR for clone calling, and kept in-frame beta chains. Every entry covers one CDR3 protein and lists the most common genes and DNA from its rows. Clone size and V and J calls follow TCRdb, not the original study. This sample gives 210,000 or so distinct CDR3 sequences in total; approximately 29% of them show up just once. The ten largest clones capture approximately 9.6% of the sample.

The chain joins TRBV28 to TRBJ2-5, with the D call perhaps TRBD1 or TRBD2, as 6 bases match in each case. The specimen sequenced was peripheral blood. The TCR originated in a man between 45 and 60 years old with Graves' ophthalmopathy. Donor details come from another sample of the same person, matched by shared clones. In nucleotide form, the sequence is TGTGCCAGCAGTTTGTATGAATTGGGGGGCAATAGGGAAGAGACCCAGTACTTC. Protein translation: CASSLYELGGNREETQYF. Joined to the reference TRBV28 and TRBJ2-5 proteins, this CDR3 gives the full variable domain: DVKVTQSSRYLVKRTGEKVFLECVQDMDHENMFWYRQDPGLGLRLIYFSYDVKMKEKGDIPEGYSVSREKKERFSLILESASTNQTSMYLCASSLYELGGNREETQYFGPGTRLLVL.